Presented here are 20 T cell receptor beta chains from one specimen sequenced in a study of control samples from healthy donors and cancer patients. Profiled with immunoSEQ multiplex PCR; TCRdb holds only in-frame clones, not every one. The sample lists 90,000 to 150,000 clones; about 90% were seen once. The sample was blood. These receptors all come from a man between 50 and 59 years old in good health.

For this clone: In the same sample, other DNA sequences code for this CDR3. This rearrangement joins TRBV6-5 to TRBJ1-5; 9 positions agree with TRBD1. The CDR3 consists of 15 residues. Germline trimming cut 6 bases from V and 0 bases from J; bases unmatched to any gene: 3. Germline V gives CDR1 MNHEY, CDR2 SVGAGI. The CDR3, as DNA: TGTGCCAGCAGGGGACAGGGTGGTAGCAATCAGCCCCAGCATTTT. Its protein is CASRGQGGSNQPQHF.

The chain couples TRBV19 to TRBJ2-7; tentatively, D is TRBD1 or TRBD2 (5 bases each). Germline V gene lookup returns CDR1 LNHDA and CDR2 SQIVND (reference sequence). There are 16 residues in the CDR3. V was cut by 1 base and J by 2 bases, with 15 bases left in between. As DNA, the CDR3 is TGTGCCAGTAGTATAGGAGGGGCTACTGTGGCCTACGAGCAGTACTTC. It encodes CASSIGGATVAYEQYF.

The V gene is TRBV4-3, the J gene TRBJ1-6; TRBD1 aligns across 9 bases. The CDR3 extends over 16 amino acids. In germline, CDR1 is LGHNA, CDR2 YSLEER. Germline trimming cut 0 bases from V and 9 bases from J; bases unmatched to any gene: 6. DNA of the CDR3: TGCGCCAGCAGCCAAGAAAAGAACAGGGGGCCTTCACCCCTCCACTTT. Its protein product is CASSQEKNRGPSPLHF.

The chain recombines TRBV19 with TRBJ1-2; 9 bases are shared with TRBD1. Germline CDR1 LNHDA, CDR2 SQIVND (reference sequence). The CDR3 has 13 amino acids. J lost 7 bases, V lost 5 bases, and 5 bases had no gene match. CDR3 DNA sequence: TGTGCCAGTAGTCTAACAGGGGGCTCTGGCTACACCTTC. Translated, it gives CASSLTGGSGYTF.

This chain links TRBV5-1 with TRBJ2-3; possible D gene TRBD1, 6 bases. The CDR3 covers 15 residues. Trimming took off 6 bases at V and 6 bases at J, with 20 bases between the two ends. Germline CDR1 and CDR2: SGHRS and YFSETQ. The CDR3 region has the DNA TGCGCCAGCACCCAATCGACAGGCCACCAGGATACGCAGTATTTT. This gives the protein CASTQSTGHQDTQYF. Combining the CDR3 with reference TRBV5-1 and TRBJ2-3 gives the whole variable domain KAGVTQTPRYLIKTRGQQVTLSCSPISGHRSVSWYQQTPGQGLQFLFEYFSETQRNKGNFPGRFSGRQFSNSRSEMNVSTLELGDSALYLCASTQSTGHQDTQYFGPGTRLTVL.

The chain combines TRBV2 with TRBJ2-2, with 7 bases identical to TRBD1. Losses at the gene ends were 4 bases for V and 0 bases for J; bases not matched to a gene: 5. CDR3 length: 16 amino acids. Germline V gene data show CDR1 as SNHLY and CDR2 as FYNNEI. As DNA, the CDR3 is TGTGCCAGCAGTGTATCGACAGGGCCGAACACCGGGGAGCTGTTTTTT. This gives the protein CASSVSTGPNTGELFF.

The chain couples TRBV3-1 (or the pseudogene TRBV3-2) to TRBJ2-3; 9 bases align to TRBD2. The trim removed 0 bases at V and 6 bases at J, leaving 13 bases unmatched. The CDR3 has 18 residues. Germline V gene data show CDR1 as LGHDT and CDR2 as YNNKEL (reference sequence). CDR3 bases: TGTGCCAGCAGCCAAGAGGGGTGGCGCGGGGGGGCATTCGATACGCAGTATTTT. Protein product: CASSQEGWRGGAFDTQYF.

This sequence joins TRBV7-9 and TRBJ1-6; D uncertain. Germline loops: CDR1 SEHNR, CDR2 FQNEAQ (reference sequence). The CDR3 consists of 16 residues. Trimming pared 5 bases from V and 4 bases from J, leaving 15 bases between. The CDR3 DNA reads as TGTGCCAGCAGCCCCGGCATTGGGAGTTATAATTCACCCCTCCACTTT. It yields the protein CASSPGIGSYNSPLHF.

This rearrangement joins TRBV5-1 to TRBJ2-7, with D perhaps matching TRBD2 (6 bases). This CDR3 region has 15 residues. The germline V and J ends were trimmed by 0 bases and 0 bases, with 10 bases remaining between them. CDR1 is SGHRS and CDR2 is YFSETQ in the germline V gene. The CDR3 bases are TGCGCCAGCAGCTTGGATCGGGAGAGCTCCTACGAGCAGTACTTC. It is translated as CASSLDRESSYEQYF.

The V and J genes are TRBV4-3 and TRBJ1-4; perhaps TRBD1 as D (5 bases). The CDR3 spans 15 residues. Germline V gives CDR1 LGHNA, CDR2 YSLEER. V lost 3 bases and J 1 base, leaving 9 bases between the germline ends. The CDR3 protein is CASSQAQGTNEKLFF. The CDR3 region has the DNA TGCGCCAGCAGCCAGGCCCAGGGAACTAATGAAAAACTGTTTTTT.

V is TRBV11-2 and J is TRBJ2-3; D possibly matches TRBD1 or TRBD2 (6 bases each). Trimming removed 1 base from V and 3 bases from J, with 14 bases in between. The germline V gene has CDR1 SGHAT and CDR2 FQNNGV. This CDR3 spans 16 amino acids. The CDR3 protein is CASSLAPGANTDTQYF. For the CDR3, the DNA is TGTGCCAGCAGCTTAGCCCCGGGGGCGAATACAGATACGCAGTATTTT.

The genes are TRBV4-3 and TRBJ2-1; 8 bases line up with TRBD2. The junction had 4 bases not matched to a gene; V was cut back by 1 base and J by 2 bases. Germline V CDR1 and CDR2: LGHNA, YSLEER. There are 16 residues in the CDR3. CDR3 sequence reads: CASSQVVLAAYNEQFF. The CDR3 DNA reads TGCGCCAGCAGCCAAGTAGTACTAGCGGCCTACAATGAGCAGTTCTTC.

The chain links TRBV7-9 to TRBJ2-2; no definite D call. V was shortened by 5 bases and J by 0 bases, with 13 bases between the two germline ends. Per germline, CDR1 SEHNR and CDR2 FQNEAQ (reference sequence). The CDR3 has 16 residues. The CDR3 loop reads CASSPHRPANTGELFF. CDR3 nucleotides: TGTGCCAGCAGCCCTCATCGTCCCGCGAACACCGGGGAGCTGTTTTTT. The full variable domain, in which reference TRBV7-9 and TRBJ2-2 provide the parts outside the CDR3, is DTGVSQNPRHKITKRGQNVTFRCDPISEHNRLYWYRQTLGQGPEFLTYFQNEAQLEKSRLLSDRFSAERPKGSFSTLEIQRTEQGDSAMYLCASSPHRPANTGELFFGEGSRLTVL.

There are a few counts of this clone. The CDR3: CASSPVDRASNYGYTF. As DNA, the CDR3 is TGTGCCAGCTCTCCTGTGGACAGGGCCTCTAACTATGGCTACACCTTC. The chain carries TRBV18 and TRBJ1-2, with 8 positions matching TRBD1. V gave up 6 bases and J gave up 0 bases; unmatched junction bases: 9. The germline V gene has CDR1 KGHSH and CDR2 LQKENI. The CDR3 loop spans 16 amino acids.

V usage is TRBV12-3 or TRBV12-4 and J usage is TRBJ2-7; the match to TRBD1 covers 7 bases. The CDR3 extends over 12 amino acids. The V gene end was trimmed by 6 bases and the J gene end by 5 bases; junction bases not matched to a gene: 4. CDR3 nucleotides: TGTGCCAGCAGCGACGACAGGGACGAGCAGTACTTC. Amino acids: CASSDDRDEQYF.

This clone came up once. The V call is TRBV25-1, the J call TRBJ1-6; D remains ambiguous. V gave up 7 bases and J gave up 9 bases, with 13 bases separating them. The CDR3 length is 13 residues. The germline V gene encodes CDR1 MGHDK and CDR2 SYGVNS. CDR3 region: CASMRLAGSPLHF. The CDR3 DNA reads TGTGCCAGCATGAGGCTGGCCGGTTCACCCCTCCACTTT.

V is TRBV4-2 and J is TRBJ1-1, with 7 bases identical to TRBD1. CDR1 is LGHNA and CDR2 is YNFKEQ in the germline V gene. This CDR3 contains 15 residues. The trim removed 4 bases at V and 4 bases at J, leaving 9 bases unmatched. In DNA, the CDR3 is TGTGCCAGCAGCCTCGACGACAGGGACGGCACTGAAGCTTTCTTT. Its protein is CASSLDDRDGTEAFF.

The chain joins TRBV5-1 to TRBJ2-7; D unclear. The CDR3 covers 13 residues. The V gene lost 4 bases and the J gene lost 0 bases, with 8 bases spanning the gap. Germline lookup yields CDR1 SGHRS and CDR2 YFSETQ. The CDR3 sequence is CASSVRTSYEQYF. For the CDR3, the DNA is TGCGCCAGCAGCGTTCGGACCTCCTACGAGCAGTACTTC.

CDR3: CASSPQGGGNQPQHF. CDR3 bases: TGCGCCAGCAGCCCTCAGGGGGGGGGCAATCAGCCCCAGCATTTT. The rearrangement uses TRBV4-1 and TRBJ1-5, with TRBD1 matching 7 bases. V was clipped by 4 bases and J by 2 bases; unmatched bases: 5. The CDR3 contains 15 residues. Germline V gene lookup returns CDR1 MGHRA and CDR2 YSYEKL.

This clone occurred a few times. The V call is TRBV9, the J call TRBJ1-4; D might be TRBD1 (6 bases). CDR1 SGDLS and CDR2 YYNGEE come from the germline V gene. The V and J ends lost 0 bases and 4 bases respectively, with 10 bases between them. The CDR3 has 15 amino acids. The CDR3 region has the DNA TGTGCCAGCAGCGTAGAGGACAGACATAATGAAAAACTGTTTTTT. Amino acid sequence: CASSVEDRHNEKLFF.